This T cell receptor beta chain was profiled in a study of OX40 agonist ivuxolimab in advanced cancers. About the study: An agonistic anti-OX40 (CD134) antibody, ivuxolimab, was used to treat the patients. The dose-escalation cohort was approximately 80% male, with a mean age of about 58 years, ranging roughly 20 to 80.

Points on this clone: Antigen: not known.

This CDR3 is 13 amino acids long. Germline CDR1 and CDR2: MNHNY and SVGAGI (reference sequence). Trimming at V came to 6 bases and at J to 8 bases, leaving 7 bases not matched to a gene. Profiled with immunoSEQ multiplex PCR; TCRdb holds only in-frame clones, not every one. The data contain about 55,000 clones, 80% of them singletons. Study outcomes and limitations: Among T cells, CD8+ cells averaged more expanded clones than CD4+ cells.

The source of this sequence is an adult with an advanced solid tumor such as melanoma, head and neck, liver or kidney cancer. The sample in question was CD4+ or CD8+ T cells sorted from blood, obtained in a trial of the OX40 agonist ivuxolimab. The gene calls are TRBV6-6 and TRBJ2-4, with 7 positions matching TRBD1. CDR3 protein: CASSNRDSYIQYF. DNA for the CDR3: TGTGCCAGCAGCAACCGGGACAGCTACATTCAGTACTTC.